This TCR beta chain was recovered during a study of T cells in Graves' hyperthyroidism and ophthalmopathy. This clonotype showed up just a few times. The CDR3 is 15 amino acids. V gave up 9 bases and J gave up 6 bases; unmatched junction bases: 12. Germline values: CDR1 LNHDA, CDR2 SQIVND (reference sequence). It was RNA transcripts that yielded the amplified TCR beta CDR3 regions. The HTBI primer set was used in a first-round RT-PCR of the TCR CDR3. In TCRdb, the multiplex PCR reads were re-called with MiXCR into one record per CDR3 protein. The sample gives roughly 400,000 distinct CDR3 sequences, over 11% of which show up once; around 28% is in the top ten.

The TCR originated in a man aged 45 to 65 with Graves' ophthalmopathy. The sequencing sample was made of blood. The chain joins TRBV19 to TRBJ2-2, with 8 bases aligning to TRBD2. For the CDR3, the DNA is TGTGCCAGCAACTTGCAAGCGGGAGCGCCCGGGGAGCTGTTTTTT. Encoded protein: CASNLQAGAPGELFF. Drawing the rest from reference TRBV19 and TRBJ2-2, the complete variable domain is DGGITQSPKYLFRKEGQNVTLSCEQNLNHDAMYWYRQDPGQGLRLIYYSQIVNDFQKGDIAEGYSVSREKKESFPLTVTSAQKNPTAFYLCASNLQAGAPGELFFGEGSRLTVL.